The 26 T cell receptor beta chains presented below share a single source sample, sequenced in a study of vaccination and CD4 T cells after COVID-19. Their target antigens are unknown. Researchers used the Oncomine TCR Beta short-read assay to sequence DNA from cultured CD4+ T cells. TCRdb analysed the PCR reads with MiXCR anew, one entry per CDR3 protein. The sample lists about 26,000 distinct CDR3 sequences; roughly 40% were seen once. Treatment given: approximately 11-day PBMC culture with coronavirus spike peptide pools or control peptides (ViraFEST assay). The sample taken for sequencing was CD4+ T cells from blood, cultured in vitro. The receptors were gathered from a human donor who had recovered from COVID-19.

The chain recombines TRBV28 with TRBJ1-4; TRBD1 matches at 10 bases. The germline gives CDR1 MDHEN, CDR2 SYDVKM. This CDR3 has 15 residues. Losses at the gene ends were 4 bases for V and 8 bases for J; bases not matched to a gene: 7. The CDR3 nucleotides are TGTGCCAGCAGTTCCGGGGACAGGGGACGGGAAAAACTGTTTTTT. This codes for CASSSGDRGREKLFF.

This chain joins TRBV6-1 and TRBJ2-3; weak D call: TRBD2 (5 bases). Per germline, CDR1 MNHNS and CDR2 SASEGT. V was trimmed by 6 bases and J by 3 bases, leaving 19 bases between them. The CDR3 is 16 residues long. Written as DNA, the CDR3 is TGTGCCAGCAGCTCCCCCGGGGAGTTAGGGACAGATACGCAGTATTTT. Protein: CASSSPGELGTDTQYF.

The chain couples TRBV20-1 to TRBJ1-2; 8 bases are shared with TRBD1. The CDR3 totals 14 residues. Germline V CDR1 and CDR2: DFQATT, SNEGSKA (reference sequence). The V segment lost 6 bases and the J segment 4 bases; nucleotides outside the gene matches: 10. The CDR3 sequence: CSARRDRLGYGYTF. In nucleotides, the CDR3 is TGCAGTGCCAGAAGGGACAGGCTGGGCTATGGCTACACCTTC.

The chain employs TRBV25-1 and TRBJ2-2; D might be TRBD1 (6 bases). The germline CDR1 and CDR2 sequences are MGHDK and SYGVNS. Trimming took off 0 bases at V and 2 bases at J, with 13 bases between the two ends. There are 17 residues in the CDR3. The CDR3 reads CASSEYPGRGNTGELFF. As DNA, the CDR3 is TGTGCCAGCAGTGAATACCCCGGCAGGGGAAACACCGGGGAGCTGTTTTTT.

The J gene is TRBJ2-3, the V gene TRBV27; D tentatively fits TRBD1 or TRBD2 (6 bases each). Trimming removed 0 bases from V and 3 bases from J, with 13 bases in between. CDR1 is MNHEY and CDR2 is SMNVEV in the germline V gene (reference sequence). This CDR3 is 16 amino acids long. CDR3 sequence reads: CASSLSRGLRTDTQYF. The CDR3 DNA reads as TGTGCCAGCAGTTTATCCCGGGGGCTTAGGACAGATACGCAGTATTTT.

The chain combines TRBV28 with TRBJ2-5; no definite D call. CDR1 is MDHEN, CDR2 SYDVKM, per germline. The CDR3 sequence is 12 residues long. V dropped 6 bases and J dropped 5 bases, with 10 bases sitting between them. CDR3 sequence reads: CASRLDGETQYF. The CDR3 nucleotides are TGTGCCAGCAGGTTGGACGGTGAGACCCAGTACTTC.

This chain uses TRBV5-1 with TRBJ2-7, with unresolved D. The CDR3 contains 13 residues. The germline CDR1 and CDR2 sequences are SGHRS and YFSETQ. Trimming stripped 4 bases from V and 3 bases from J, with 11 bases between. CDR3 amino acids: CASSDGSDYEQYF. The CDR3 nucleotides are TGCGCCAGCAGCGACGGATCGGACTACGAGCAGTACTTC.

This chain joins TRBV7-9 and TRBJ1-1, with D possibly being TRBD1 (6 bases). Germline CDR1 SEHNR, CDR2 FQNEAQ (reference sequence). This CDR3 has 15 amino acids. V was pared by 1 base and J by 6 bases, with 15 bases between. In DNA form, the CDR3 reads TGTGCCAGCAGCTTAGAAACTAACAGGGCAGCTGAAGCTTTCTTT. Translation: CASSLETNRAAEAFF.

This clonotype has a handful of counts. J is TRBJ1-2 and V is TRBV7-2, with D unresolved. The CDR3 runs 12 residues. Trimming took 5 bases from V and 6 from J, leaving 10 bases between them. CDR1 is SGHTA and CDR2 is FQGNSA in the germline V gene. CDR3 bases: TGTGCCAGCAGCCTGGGTAGGGATGGCTACACCTTC. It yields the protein CASSLGRDGYTF.

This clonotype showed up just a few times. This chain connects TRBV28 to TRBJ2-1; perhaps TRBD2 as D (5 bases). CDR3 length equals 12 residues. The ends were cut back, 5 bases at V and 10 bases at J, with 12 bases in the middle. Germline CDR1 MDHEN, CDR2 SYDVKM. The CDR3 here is CASSTGLVEQFF. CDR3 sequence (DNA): TGTGCCAGCAGTACCGGACTCGTCGAGCAGTTCTTC.

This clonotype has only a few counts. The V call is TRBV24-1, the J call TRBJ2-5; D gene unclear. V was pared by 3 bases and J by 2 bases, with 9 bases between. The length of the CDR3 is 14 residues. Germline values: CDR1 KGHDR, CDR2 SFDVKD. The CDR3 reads CATSDASKQETQYF. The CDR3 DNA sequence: TGTGCCACCAGTGATGCGAGCAAGCAAGAGACCCAGTACTTC.

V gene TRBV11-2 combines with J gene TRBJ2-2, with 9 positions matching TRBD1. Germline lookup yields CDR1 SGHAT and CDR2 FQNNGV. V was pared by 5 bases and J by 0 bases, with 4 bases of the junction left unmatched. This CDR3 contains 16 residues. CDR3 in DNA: TGTGCCAGCAGCGTTAGGACAGGGGCGAACACCGGGGAGCTGTTTTTT. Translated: CASSVRTGANTGELFF.

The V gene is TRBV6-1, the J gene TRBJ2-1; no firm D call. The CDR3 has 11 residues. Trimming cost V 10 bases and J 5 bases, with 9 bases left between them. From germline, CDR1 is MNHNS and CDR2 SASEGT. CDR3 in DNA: TGTGCCACCATAAGAAACAATGAGCAGTTCTTC. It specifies CATIRNNEQFF.

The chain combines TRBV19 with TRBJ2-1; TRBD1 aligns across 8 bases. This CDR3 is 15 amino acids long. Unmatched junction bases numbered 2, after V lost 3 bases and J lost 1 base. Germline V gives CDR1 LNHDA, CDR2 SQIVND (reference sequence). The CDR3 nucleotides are TGTGCCAGTAGTATTTGGACAGGGTCCTACAATGAGCAGTTCTTC. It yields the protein CASSIWTGSYNEQFF. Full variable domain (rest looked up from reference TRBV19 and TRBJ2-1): DGGITQSPKYLFRKEGQNVTLSCEQNLNHDAMYWYRQDPGQGLRLIYYSQIVNDFQKGDIAEGYSVSREKKESFPLTVTSAQKNPTAFYLCASSIWTGSYNEQFFGPGTRLTVL.

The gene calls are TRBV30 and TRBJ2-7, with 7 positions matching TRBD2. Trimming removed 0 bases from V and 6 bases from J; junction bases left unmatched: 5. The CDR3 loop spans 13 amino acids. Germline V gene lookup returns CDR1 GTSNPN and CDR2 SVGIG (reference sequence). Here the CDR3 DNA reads TGTGCCTGGAGTGTAGGCGGGAGTTCCGAGCAGTACTTC. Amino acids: CAWSVGGSSEQYF.

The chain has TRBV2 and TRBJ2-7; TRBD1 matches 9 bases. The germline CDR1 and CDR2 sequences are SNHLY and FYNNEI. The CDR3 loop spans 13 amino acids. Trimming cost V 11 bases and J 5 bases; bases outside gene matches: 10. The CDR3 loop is CAGGTGRLDEQYF. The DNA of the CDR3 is TGTGCCGGGGGGACAGGGCGGTTAGACGAGCAGTACTTC.

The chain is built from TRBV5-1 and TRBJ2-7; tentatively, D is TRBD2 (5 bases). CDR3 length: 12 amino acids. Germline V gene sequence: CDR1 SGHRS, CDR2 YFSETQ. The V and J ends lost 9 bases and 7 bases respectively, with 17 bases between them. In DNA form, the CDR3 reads TGCGCCACCTCAGGAGGATCGGGGGAGCAGTACTTC. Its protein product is CATSGGSGEQYF.

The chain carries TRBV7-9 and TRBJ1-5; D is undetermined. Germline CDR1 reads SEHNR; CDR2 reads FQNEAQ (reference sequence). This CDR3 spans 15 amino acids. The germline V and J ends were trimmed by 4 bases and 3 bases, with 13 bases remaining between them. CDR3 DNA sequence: TGTGCCAGCAGCTCTATTGGGCAGGTCAATCAGCCCCAGCATTTT. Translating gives CASSSIGQVNQPQHF.

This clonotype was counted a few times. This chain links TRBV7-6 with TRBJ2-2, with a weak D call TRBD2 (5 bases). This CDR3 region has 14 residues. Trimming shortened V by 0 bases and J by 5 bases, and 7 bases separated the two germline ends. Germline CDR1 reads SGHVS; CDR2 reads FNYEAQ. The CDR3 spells CASSLARGTGELFF. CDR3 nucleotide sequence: TGTGCCAGCAGCTTAGCGCGAGGGACCGGGGAGCTGTTTTTT.

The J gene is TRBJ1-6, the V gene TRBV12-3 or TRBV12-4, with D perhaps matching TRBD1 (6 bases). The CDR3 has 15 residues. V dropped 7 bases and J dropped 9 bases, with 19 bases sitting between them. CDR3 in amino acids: CASTPAGGSGSPLHF. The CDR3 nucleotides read TGTGCCAGCACTCCGGCCGGGGGCAGCGGTTCACCCCTCCACTTT.

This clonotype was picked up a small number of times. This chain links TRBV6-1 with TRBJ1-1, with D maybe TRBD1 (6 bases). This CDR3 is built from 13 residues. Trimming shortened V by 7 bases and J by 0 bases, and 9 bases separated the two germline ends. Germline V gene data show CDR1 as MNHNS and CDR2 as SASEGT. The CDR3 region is CASKGGLNTEAFF. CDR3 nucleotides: TGTGCCAGCAAAGGGGGATTGAACACTGAAGCTTTCTTT.

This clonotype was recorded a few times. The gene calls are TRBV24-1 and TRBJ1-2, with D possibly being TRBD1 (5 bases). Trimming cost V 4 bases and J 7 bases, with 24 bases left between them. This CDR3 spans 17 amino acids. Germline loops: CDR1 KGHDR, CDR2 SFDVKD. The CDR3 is CATSEEGGFRQGRGYTF. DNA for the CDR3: TGTGCCACCAGTGAAGAAGGTGGTTTTCGGCAGGGTCGTGGCTACACCTTC.

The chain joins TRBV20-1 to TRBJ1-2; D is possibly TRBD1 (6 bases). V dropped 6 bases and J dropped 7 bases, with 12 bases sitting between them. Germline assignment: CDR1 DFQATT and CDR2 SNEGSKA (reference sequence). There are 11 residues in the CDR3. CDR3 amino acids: CSAWGPRGYTF. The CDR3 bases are TGCAGTGCATGGGGGCCTCGTGGCTACACCTTC.

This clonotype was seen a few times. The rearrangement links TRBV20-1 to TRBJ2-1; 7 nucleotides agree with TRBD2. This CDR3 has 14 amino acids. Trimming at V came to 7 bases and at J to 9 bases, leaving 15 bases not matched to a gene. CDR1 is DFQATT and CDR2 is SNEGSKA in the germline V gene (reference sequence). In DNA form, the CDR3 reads TGCAGTGTTACTAGATCAACGGGGGGAGTTGAGCAGTTCTTC. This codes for CSVTRSTGGVEQFF.

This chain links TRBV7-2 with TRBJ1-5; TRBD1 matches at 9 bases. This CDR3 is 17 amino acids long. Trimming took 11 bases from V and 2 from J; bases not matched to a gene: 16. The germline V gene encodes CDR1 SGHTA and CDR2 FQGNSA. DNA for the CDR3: TGTGCCGGCGCGAATTACAGGGGGCGCGGGGGCAATCAGCCCCAGCATTTT. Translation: CAGANYRGRGGNQPQHF.

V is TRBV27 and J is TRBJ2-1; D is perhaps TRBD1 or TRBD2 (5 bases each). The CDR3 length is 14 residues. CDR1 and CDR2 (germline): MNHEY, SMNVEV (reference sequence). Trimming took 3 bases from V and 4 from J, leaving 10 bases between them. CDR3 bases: TGTGCCAGCAGTTTGGGGACGGTATACAATGAGCAGTTCTTC. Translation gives CASSLGTVYNEQFF.